This T cell receptor beta chain was observed in a study of blood T cell repertoires in COVID-19. As for the study in general: Italy, Spain and the United States were the sources of the convalescent and acute COVID-19 samples. Sources were T cells, B-cell-depleted T cells, or PBMCs; the material itself was cDNA or gDNA.

In the source study's methods: Counts of nucleated cells, estimated from reference gene primer amplification, were obtained. Clones were sequenced by immunoSEQ multiplex PCR, and TCRdb holds only the in-frame ones, with some missing. V and J calls plus clone size are reproduced from that table; the DNA served to infer D and trimming. The sample comprises approximately 100,000 clones, 75% to 90% of which are singletons, and approximately 29% rests with the top ten. The sequence was obtained from a woman aged 80 or over with acute or convalescent COVID-19. Sequencing input: peripheral blood.

The CDR3 bases are TGTGCCTGGGGCGACACTTATAATTCACCCCTCCACTTT. Translated, it gives CAWGDTYNSPLHF. The chain uses TRBV30 and TRBJ1-6; no clear D gene. CDR1 is GTSNPN, CDR2 SVGIG, per germline (reference sequence). The V and J ends lost 5 bases and 4 bases respectively, with 9 bases between them. The CDR3 spans 13 residues.